Below, 30 T cell receptor beta chains from the same sample are listed, as sequenced in a study of blood T cells in healthy people across ages. A J-beta primer mix and a sample-barcoded 5' primer were used in a second PCR of roughly 7 to 12 cycles. From the 5' RACE reads, TCRdb called clonotypes with MiXCR, one entry per CDR3 protein. The sample records more than 500,000 distinct CDR3 sequences, 27% being singletons. Sequences were obtained from blood. These receptors were taken from a woman aged 70 to 79 in good health.

This chain uses TRBV20-1 with TRBJ2-5, with 11 positions matching TRBD2. The ends lost 5 bases at V and 1 base at J; junction bases unmatched: 6. The CDR3 sequence is 15 residues long. CDR1 and CDR2 (germline): DFQATT, SNEGSKA (reference sequence). The CDR3 DNA is TGCAGTGCTGTAATAGCGGGGGGGACCCAAGAGACCCAGTACTTC. Protein: CSAVIAGGTQETQYF.

This clonotype was observed a handful of times. An end of the junction does not agree with germline; a read error may underlie this. The chain carries TRBV3-1 and TRBJ2-1; D remains ambiguous. Per germline, CDR1 LGHDT and CDR2 YNNKEL (reference sequence). This CDR3 is built from 16 residues. This chain's CDR3 is CAGSLTYHRSYNEQFF. CDR3 DNA sequence: TGTGCCGGCAGCCTAACATATCACAGATCCTACAATGAGCAGTTCTTC.

In this sample, this clonotype turned up a few times. DNA of the CDR3: TGTGCCTGGACCCTCCGGGGCACCGACACTGAAGCTTTCTTT. It translates to CAWTLRGTDTEAFF. V gene TRBV30 combines with J gene TRBJ1-1; weak D call: TRBD1 (5 bases). Trimming removed 4 bases at V and 3 bases at J, with 15 bases between. Germline assignment: CDR1 GTSNPN and CDR2 SVGIG (reference sequence). CDR3 length equals 14 residues.

This sequence joins TRBV30 and TRBJ1-3; D is uncertain. Germline assignment: CDR1 GTSNPN and CDR2 SVGIG (reference sequence). Between the trimmed V and J ends, which lost 2 bases and 2 bases, there was a span of 7 bases. CDR3 length equals 13 residues. Here the CDR3 DNA reads TGTGCCTGGAGTATTCAAGCTGGAAACACCATATATTTT. Residues: CAWSIQAGNTIYF.

The chain carries TRBV6-2 or TRBV6-3 and TRBJ2-5; no firm D call. The germline V and J ends were trimmed by 3 bases and 5 bases, with 13 bases remaining between them. Per germline, CDR1 MNHEY and CDR2 SVGEGT. This CDR3 region has 14 residues. The CDR3 sequence: CASSYRDTGETQYF. CDR3 bases: TGTGCCAGCAGTTATCGAGACACTGGGGAGACCCAGTACTTC.

The sample holds one count of this clonotype. The chain carries TRBV7-2 and TRBJ2-3; 9 bases are a match to TRBD1. The V gene's germline CDR1 is SGHTA and CDR2 FQGNSA. The CDR3 runs to 15 residues. V was pared by 2 bases and J by 3 bases, with 3 bases of the junction left unmatched. For the CDR3, the DNA is TGTGCCAGCAGCTTAACAGGGGGCGCGACAGATACGCAGTATTTT. Protein: CASSLTGGATDTQYF.

This clonotype was counted a few times. The V call is TRBV7-2, the J call TRBJ1-4; 7 bases align to TRBD1. Germline-derived CDR1 and CDR2 are SGHTA and FQGNSA. The V segment lost 3 bases and the J segment 2 bases; nucleotides outside the gene matches: 6. The length of the CDR3 is 16 residues. The CDR3 sequence: CASSFLWGQTNEKLFF. As DNA, the CDR3 is TGTGCCAGCAGCTTCCTATGGGGACAGACTAATGAAAAACTGTTTTTT.

The sample holds a few counts of this clonotype. This chain connects TRBV7-2 to TRBJ1-5; 7 nucleotides align to TRBD1. This CDR3 spans 14 amino acids. Germline CDR1 SGHTA, CDR2 FQGNSA. Germline trimming cut 7 bases from V and 7 bases from J; bases unmatched to any gene: 10. CDR3 bases: TGTGCCAGCAAACTCCAGGGGGGTGGGCAGCCCCAGCATTTT. This translates into CASKLQGGGQPQHF.

The chain couples TRBV20-1 to TRBJ2-7; D is unclear. Trimming removed 1 base from V and 3 bases from J, with 4 bases in between. The CDR3 consists of 11 residues. CDR1 is DFQATT and CDR2 is SNEGSKA in the germline V gene (reference sequence). CDR3 bases: TGCAGTGCTAGAGGGAACTACGAGCAGTACTTC. Protein product: CSARGNYEQYF.

This clonotype was seen a handful of times. The rearrangement joins TRBV3-1 to TRBJ1-2; D is possibly TRBD1 (5 bases). This CDR3 has 14 residues. From germline, CDR1 is LGHDT and CDR2 YNNKEL (reference sequence). V was cut by 1 base and J by 8 bases, with 14 bases left in between. In DNA, the CDR3 is TGTGCCAGCAGCCAAGGGGACGCCGAAGGAGGCTACACCTTC. Its translation: CASSQGDAEGGYTF. The complete variable domain, with remaining parts taken from reference TRBV3-1 and TRBJ1-2, reads DTAVSQTPKYLVTQMGNDKSIKCEQNLGHDTMYWYKQDSKKFLKIMFSYNNKELIINETVPNRFSPKSPDKAHLNLHINSLELGDSAVYFCASSQGDAEGGYTFGSGTRLTVV.

Only a few counts were recorded for this clonotype. V gene TRBV20-1 combines with J gene TRBJ2-7; possible D gene TRBD2, 6 bases. This CDR3 has 10 amino acids. V dropped 6 bases and J dropped 7 bases, with 10 bases sitting between them. Per the germline V gene, CDR1 is DFQATT and CDR2 is SNEGSKA (reference sequence). The CDR3 coding sequence is TGCAGTGCGGGCCGGGGGGAGCAGTACTTC. Translated: CSAGRGEQYF.

The chain is built from TRBV20-1 and TRBJ2-7, with 8 positions matching TRBD1. This CDR3 is 13 amino acids long. Germline CDR1 is DFQATT and CDR2 is SNEGSKA (reference sequence). CDR3 nucleotide sequence: TGCAGCACCTACAGGGGGTCTACCTACGAGCAGTACTTC. Residues: CSTYRGSTYEQYF.

This clonotype occurred a few times. One end of the junction fails to match germline, which may point to a read error. V is TRBV5-1 and J is TRBJ2-5; no clear D gene. This CDR3 contains 14 residues. Germline V CDR1 and CDR2: SGHRS, YFSETQ. The CDR3 DNA follows: TGCGCCAGCAGCCCATTAGACAAGCAAGAGACCCAGTGCTTC. The encoded protein is CASSPLDKQETQCF.

This chain joins TRBV7-2 and TRBJ2-1; D call uncertain. Trimming shortened V by 4 bases and J by 6 bases, and 10 bases separated the two germline ends. Germline V gives CDR1 SGHTA, CDR2 FQGNSA. The length of the CDR3 is 13 residues. The CDR3, as DNA: TGTGCCAGCAGCTATTCGCCGGGCAATGAGCAGTTCTTC. Translating gives CASSYSPGNEQFF.

Details on this clonotype: Compared with germline, one end of the junction differs, possibly owing to a read error. This chain uses TRBV5-1 with TRBJ2-6; tentatively, D is TRBD1 (5 bases). The CDR3 consists of 15 residues. Germline loops: CDR1 SGHRS, CDR2 YFSETQ. CDR3 in DNA: TGCGCCAGCAGCTCCTCTAACTCTGGGGCCAACGTCCCGACTTTC. Translating gives CASSSSNSGANVPTF.

V and J are TRBV29-1 and TRBJ2-7; 7 bases are a match to TRBD2. The DNA end lines up better with TRBJ2-5; the J call may be wrong. The CDR3 sequence is 13 residues long. The germline gives CDR1 SQVTM, CDR2 ANQGSEA. The CDR3 DNA is TGCAGCGGCGGTCTCTTGGGGGGGGAGACCCAGTACTTC. This gives the protein CSGGLLGGETQYF.

This clonotype turned up a few times. V and J are TRBV7-3 and TRBJ2-1; D possibly corresponds to TRBD2 (6 bases). V lost 5 bases, J lost 3 bases, and 14 bases lay in between. Per germline, CDR1 SGHTA and CDR2 FQGTGA. This CDR3 comprises 15 residues. The CDR3 loop reads CASSTMRGDYNEQFF. Written as DNA, the CDR3 is TGTGCCAGCAGCACAATGCGCGGGGACTACAATGAGCAGTTCTTC. Based on the CDR3 plus reference TRBV7-3 and TRBJ2-1, the full variable domain is GAGVSQTPSNKVTEKGKYVELRCDPISGHTALYWYRQSLGQGPEFLIYFQGTGAADDSGLPNDRFFAVRPEGSVSTLKIQRTERGDSAVYLCASSTMRGDYNEQFFGPGTRLTVL.

The chain carries TRBV7-2 and TRBJ2-3; TRBD1 agrees at 8 bases. The CDR3 has 15 amino acids. V was pared by 4 bases and J by 4 bases, with 7 bases of the junction left unmatched. Germline V gene sequence: CDR1 SGHTA, CDR2 FQGNSA. This chain's CDR3 is CASSSRRTGPDTQYF. The CDR3 DNA reads as TGTGCCAGCAGCTCACGTAGGACAGGGCCAGATACGCAGTATTTT.

The J gene is TRBJ2-3, the V gene TRBV9; D is unresolved. Trimming took 2 bases from V and 1 from J, leaving 5 bases between them. Looked up from germline, CDR1 is SGDLS and CDR2 is YYNGEE. This CDR3 spans 13 amino acids. This chain's CDR3 is CASSVQGTDTQYF. CDR3 coding DNA: TGTGCCAGCAGCGTCCAGGGCACAGATACGCAGTATTTT.

The CDR3 nucleotides are TGTGCCAGCAGTCTCAGGGCCGAGCAGTACTTC. This translates into CASSLRAEQYF. The rearrangement uses TRBV12-3 or TRBV12-4 and TRBJ2-7, with a possible D match to TRBD1 (5 bases). V lost 5 bases to trimming and J lost 6 bases, with 8 bases between them. This CDR3 contains 11 residues.

The chain combines TRBV30 with TRBJ2-7, with a weak D call TRBD2 (6 bases). Trimming pared 2 bases from V and 0 bases from J, leaving 14 bases between. Per germline, CDR1 GTSNPN and CDR2 SVGIG (reference sequence). This CDR3 contains 15 residues. CDR3: CAWSTGTSSSYEQYF. CDR3 in DNA: TGTGCCTGGAGTACCGGGACTTCCAGCTCCTACGAGCAGTACTTC.

This clonotype was picked up a small number of times. V gene TRBV27 combines with J gene TRBJ2-7, with a tentative D call TRBD1 (6 bases). V gave up 2 bases and J gave up 1 base, with 9 bases separating them. This CDR3 is 14 amino acids long. Germline V lookup: CDR1 MNHEY, CDR2 SMNVEV (reference sequence). CDR3 nucleotide sequence: TGTGCCAGCAGTTTAGACAGGCGTTCCTACGAGCAGTACTTC. Translated: CASSLDRRSYEQYF.

The CDR3 DNA is TGTGCCATCAGGATGACAGGGGGCTCGTCCGGGGAGCTGTTTTTT. Translating gives CAIRMTGGSSGELFF. The chain recombines TRBV10-3 with TRBJ2-2, with 10 bases matching TRBD1. Germline trimming cut 6 bases from V and 6 bases from J; bases unmatched to any gene: 7. The CDR3 totals 15 residues. Germline CDR1 and CDR2: ENHRY and SYGVKD.

This clonotype was found a few times. CDR3 sequence reads: CASCVMNTEAFF. In nucleotides, the CDR3 is TGTGCCAGCTGCGTTATGAACACTGAAGCTTTCTTT. The gene calls are TRBV7-2 and TRBJ1-1, with unresolved D. This CDR3 is 12 amino acids long. From germline, CDR1 is SGHTA and CDR2 FQGNSA. With 8 bases removed from V and 0 bases from J, the gap between germline ends came to 7 bases.

A remark on this clonotype: A single base separates this from a much larger clone, so it may be a read error. V usage is TRBV12-3 or TRBV12-4 and J usage is TRBJ1-4, with D hard to call. The CDR3 contains 13 residues. The CDR3 region has the DNA TGTGCCAGCTCTCTATCAACTAATGAAAAACTGCTTTTT. This gives the protein CASSLSTNEKLLF.

The V and J genes are TRBV5-1 and TRBJ2-5; 12 bases agree with TRBD2. This CDR3 has 16 amino acids. With 4 bases clipped from V and 1 base from J, the junction kept 5 bases outside the gene matches. The germline CDR1 and CDR2 sequences are SGHRS and YFSETQ. The CDR3 reads CASSPGLAGTQETQYF. CDR3 bases: TGCGCCAGCAGCCCAGGACTAGCGGGGACCCAAGAGACCCAGTACTTC.

In its sample, this clonotype was seen a few times. The chain employs TRBV7-2 and TRBJ1-6; 7 nucleotides match TRBD1. The V gene's germline CDR1 is SGHTA and CDR2 FQGNSA. With V trimmed by 4 bases and J by 7 bases, 7 bases remained unmatched. CDR3 length: 15 amino acids. CDR3 DNA sequence: TGTGCCAGCAGCTACCAGACAGGGATGAATTCACCCCTCCACTTT. Protein sequence: CASSYQTGMNSPLHF.

J is TRBJ1-2 and V is TRBV20-1; TRBD1 matches 7 bases. The CDR3 loop spans 15 amino acids. Trimming took 7 bases from V and 0 from J; bases not matched to a gene: 11. Germline V gene lookup returns CDR1 DFQATT and CDR2 SNEGSKA (reference sequence). The DNA of the CDR3 is TGCAGTGGGAGGGGACAGCCGTCTTCTAACTATGGCTACACCTTC. Amino acid sequence: CSGRGQPSSNYGYTF.

This clonotype showed up just a few times. The chain links TRBV18 to TRBJ1-4; 7 nucleotides match TRBD1. V gave up 5 bases and J gave up 8 bases; unmatched junction bases: 11. Germline CDR1 reads KGHSH; CDR2 reads LQKENI. CDR3 length: 15 residues. The CDR3 region is CASSTTGTATEKLFF. The CDR3 DNA reads as TGTGCCAGCTCAACGACCGGGACAGCGACCGAAAAACTGTTTTTT.

This clonotype came up a few times. The CDR3 DNA reads as TGTGCCAGCTCACCACCGGCAGGCCGGGAGACCCAGTACTTC. It codes for CASSPPAGRETQYF. This sequence joins TRBV18 and TRBJ2-5; D gene ambiguous. Germline CDR1 and CDR2: KGHSH and LQKENI. This CDR3 has 14 amino acids. Trimming took 0 bases from V and 5 from J, leaving 10 bases between them.